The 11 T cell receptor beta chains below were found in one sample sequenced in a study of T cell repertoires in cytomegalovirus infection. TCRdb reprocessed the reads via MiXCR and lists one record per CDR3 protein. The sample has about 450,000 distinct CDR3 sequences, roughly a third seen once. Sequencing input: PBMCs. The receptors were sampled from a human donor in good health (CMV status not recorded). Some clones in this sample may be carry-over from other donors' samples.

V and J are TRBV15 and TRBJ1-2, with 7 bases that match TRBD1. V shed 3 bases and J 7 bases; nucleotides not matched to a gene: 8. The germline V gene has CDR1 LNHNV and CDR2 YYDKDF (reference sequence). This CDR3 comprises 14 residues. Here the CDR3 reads CATSSGDRDSGYTF. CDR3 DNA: TGTGCCACCAGCAGTGGCGACAGGGACTCTGGCTACACCTTC.

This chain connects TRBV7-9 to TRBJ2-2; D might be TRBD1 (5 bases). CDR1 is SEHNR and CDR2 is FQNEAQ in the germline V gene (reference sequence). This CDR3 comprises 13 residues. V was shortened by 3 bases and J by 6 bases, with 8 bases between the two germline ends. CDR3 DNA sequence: TGTGCCAGCAGCTTCTCAGGGTCCGGGGAGCTGTTTTTT. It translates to CASSFSGSGELFF.

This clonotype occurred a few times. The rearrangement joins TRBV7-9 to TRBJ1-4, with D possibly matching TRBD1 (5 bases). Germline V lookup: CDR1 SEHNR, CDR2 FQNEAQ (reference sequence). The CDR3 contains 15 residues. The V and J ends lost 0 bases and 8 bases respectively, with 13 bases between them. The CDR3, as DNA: TGTGCCAGCAGCTTAGCAGTAACAGGATCCGAAAAACTGTTTTTT. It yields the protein CASSLAVTGSEKLFF.

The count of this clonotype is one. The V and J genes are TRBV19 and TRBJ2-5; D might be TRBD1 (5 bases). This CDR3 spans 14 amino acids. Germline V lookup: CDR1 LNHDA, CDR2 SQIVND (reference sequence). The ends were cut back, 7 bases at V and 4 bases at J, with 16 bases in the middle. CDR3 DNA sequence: TGTGCCAGTATGCCAGGCAGGGCAGGAGAGACCCAGTACTTC. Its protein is CASMPGRAGETQYF.

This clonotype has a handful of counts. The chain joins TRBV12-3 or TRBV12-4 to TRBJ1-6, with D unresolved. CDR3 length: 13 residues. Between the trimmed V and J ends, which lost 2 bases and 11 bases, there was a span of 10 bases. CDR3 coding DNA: TGTGCCAGCAGTTTAACAGAAAGCGCACCCCTCCACTTT. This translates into CASSLTESAPLHF.

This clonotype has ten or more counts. The CDR3 region has the DNA TGTGCCAGCAGCTTGAACAGGGGTGGGTTGAACACCATATATTTT. It codes for CASSLNRGGLNTIYF. The rearrangement joins TRBV7-2 to TRBJ1-3; 7 bases agree with TRBD1. CDR1 is SGHTA and CDR2 is FQGNSA in the germline V gene. The length of the CDR3 is 15 residues. V gave up 3 bases and J gave up 7 bases; unmatched junction bases: 9.

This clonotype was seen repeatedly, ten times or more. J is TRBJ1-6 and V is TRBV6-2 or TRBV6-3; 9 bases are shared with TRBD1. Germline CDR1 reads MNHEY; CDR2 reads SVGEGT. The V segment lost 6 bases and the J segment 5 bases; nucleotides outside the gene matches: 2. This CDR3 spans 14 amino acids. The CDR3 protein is CASRWTGDNSPLHF. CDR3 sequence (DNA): TGTGCCAGCAGATGGACAGGGGATAATTCACCCCTCCACTTT.

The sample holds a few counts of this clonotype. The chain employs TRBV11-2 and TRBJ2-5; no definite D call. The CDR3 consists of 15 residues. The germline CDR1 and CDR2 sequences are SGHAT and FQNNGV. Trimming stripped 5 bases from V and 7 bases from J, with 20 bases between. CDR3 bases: TGTGCCAGCAGCCCACGAACTGGGCCCTTAGGGACCCAGTACTTC. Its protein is CASSPRTGPLGTQYF.

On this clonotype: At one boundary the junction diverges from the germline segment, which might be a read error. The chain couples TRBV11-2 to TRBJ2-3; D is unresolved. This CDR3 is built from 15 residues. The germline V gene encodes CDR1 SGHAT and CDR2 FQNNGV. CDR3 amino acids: CVSSSAVHPTDTQYF. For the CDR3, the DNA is TGTGTCAGCAGCTCGGCGGTACACCCCACAGATACGCAGTATTTT.

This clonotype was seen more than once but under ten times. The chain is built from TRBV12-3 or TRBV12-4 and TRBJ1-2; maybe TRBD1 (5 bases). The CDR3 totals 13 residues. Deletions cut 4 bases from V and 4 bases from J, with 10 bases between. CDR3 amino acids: CASSSDRTYGYTF. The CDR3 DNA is TGTGCCAGCAGTTCCGACAGAACCTATGGCTACACCTTC.

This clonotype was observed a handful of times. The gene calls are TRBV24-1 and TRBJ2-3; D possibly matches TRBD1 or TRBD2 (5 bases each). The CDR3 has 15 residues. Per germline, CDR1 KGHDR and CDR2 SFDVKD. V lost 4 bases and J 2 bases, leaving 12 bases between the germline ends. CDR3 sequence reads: CATSDTGRNTDTQYF. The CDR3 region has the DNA TGTGCCACCAGTGACACGGGACGCAACACAGATACGCAGTATTTT.